This T cell receptor (beta chain) was sequenced for a study of cytomegalovirus exposure and HLA in healthy donors. On the study more broadly: Samples from HLA-typed donors yielded 65 million to 85 million unique TCRs in an early data release. Regarding the study as a whole: The records held CMV serostatus as the only immune exposure information. In a later analysis, at a false discovery rate of 0.05, approximately 18,000 TCR beta sequences were associated with HLA alleles. Exclusion as indistinguishable affected some V segments, including TRBV6-2 and TRBV6-3.

Trimming took 7 bases from V and 4 from J; bases not matched to a gene: 5. Germline values: CDR1 SNHLY, CDR2 FYNNEI. There are 14 residues in the CDR3. Regarding this clone: As yet, its antigen is unknown.

The primer mix had 60 Vbeta and 13 Jbeta primers. Sequenced by immunoSEQ multiplex PCR; TCRdb stores in-frame clones only, minus some. The sample has about 110,000 clones, less than 70% seen once. The material sequenced was PBMCs. The chain combines TRBV2 with TRBJ1-4; 8 bases are a match to TRBD1. The TCR sequence derives from a woman in her 70s in good health and CMV-seropositive. This chain's CDR3 is CASKTDRVNEKLFF. The DNA for the CDR3 is TGTGCCAGCAAAACGGACAGGGTTAATGAAAAACTGTTTTTT.